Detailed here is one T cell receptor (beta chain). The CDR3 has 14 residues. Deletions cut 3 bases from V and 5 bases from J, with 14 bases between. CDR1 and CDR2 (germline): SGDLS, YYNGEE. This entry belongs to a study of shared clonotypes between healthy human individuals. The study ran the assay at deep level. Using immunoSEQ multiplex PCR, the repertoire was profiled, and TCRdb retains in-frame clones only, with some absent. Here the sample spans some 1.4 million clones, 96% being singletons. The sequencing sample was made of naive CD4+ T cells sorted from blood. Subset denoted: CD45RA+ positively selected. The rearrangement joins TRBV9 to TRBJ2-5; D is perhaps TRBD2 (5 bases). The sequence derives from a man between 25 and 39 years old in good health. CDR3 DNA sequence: TGTGCCAGCAGCGGACTCGGGAATTTCGAGACCCAGTACTTC. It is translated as CASSGLGNFETQYF.